This is a list of T cell receptor beta chains from one sample in a study of blood T cell repertoires in COVID-19. Profiled with immunoSEQ multiplex PCR; TCRdb holds only in-frame clones, not every one. The repertoire has tens of thousands of clones, approximately 80% of them found once; the top ten carry approximately 23%. The sample comprised peripheral blood. These TCRs come from a human donor in a cohort sampled during active COVID-19. Both conserved end residues are part of each CDR3. The D gene is left open where the match is weak. Clone sizes are given selectively: once, few, many, or a class where the clone is expanded.

d_call: TRBD1; clone_size: -; j_call: TRBJ1-6; v_call: TRBV5-6; cdr3_nt: TGTGCCAGCAGCTTGACGGGACAGTCGAGCTCCTATAATTCACCCCTCCACTTT; cdr3_aa: CASSLTGQSSSYNSPLHF
d_call: TRBD2; clone_size: -; j_call: TRBJ2-1; v_call: TRBV7-9; cdr3_nt: TGTGCCAGCAGCCCGGGGTCGACTAGCGGTGAGCAGTTCTTC; cdr3_aa: CASSPGSTSGEQFF
d_call: TRBD1; clone_size: -; j_call: TRBJ2-3; v_call: TRBV4-3; cdr3_nt: TGCGCCAGCAGCCAGGGACAGTTGCAGTATTTT; cdr3_aa: CASSQGQLQYF
d_call: -; clone_size: -; j_call: TRBJ1-2; v_call: TRBV5-6; cdr3_nt: TGTGCCAGCAGCTTGGCCGGCCAGGGCCTGGGCTTGGGTGGCTACACCTTC; cdr3_aa: CASSLAGQGLGLGGYTF
d_call: -; clone_size: few; j_call: TRBJ2-7; v_call: TRBV10-3; cdr3_nt: TGTGCCATCAGTGGGTCCAGGGGCGGGCACGAGCAGTACTTC; cdr3_aa: CAISGSRGGHEQYF
d_call: -; clone_size: -; j_call: TRBJ2-7; v_call: TRBV28; cdr3_nt: TGTGCCAGCAGAGCCGGGACAAGCTACGAGCAGTACTTC; cdr3_aa: CASRAGTSYEQYF
d_call: -; clone_size: -; j_call: TRBJ2-5; v_call: TRBV28; cdr3_nt: TGTGCCAGCAGAAGCCAGGGCCCAGCGCAATTGAAAGAGACCCAGTACTTC; cdr3_aa: CASRSQGPAQLKETQYF
d_call: -; clone_size: -; j_call: TRBJ1-1; v_call: TRBV28; cdr3_nt: TGTGCCAGCAGTTTGAACAGAGCAACTGAAGCTTTCTTT; cdr3_aa: CASSLNRATEAFF
d_call: -; clone_size: -; j_call: TRBJ2-3; v_call: TRBV23-1; cdr3_nt: TGCGCCAGCAGTCAATCGGACGACAGGGACTCCCCCCGCCACCTCACAGATACGCAGTATTTT; cdr3_aa: CASSQSDDRDSPRHLTDTQYF
d_call: -; clone_size: -; j_call: TRBJ2-1; v_call: TRBV15; cdr3_nt: TGTGCCACCAGCAGAGAGGGACAACATGAGCAGTTCTTC; cdr3_aa: CATSREGQHEQFF
d_call: -; clone_size: -; j_call: TRBJ1-2; v_call: TRBV7-2; cdr3_nt: TGTGCCAGCAGCTTATATTCCTATGGCTACACCTTC; cdr3_aa: CASSLYSYGYTF
d_call: TRBD1; clone_size: -; j_call: TRBJ1-4; v_call: TRBV3-1/TRBV3-2; cdr3_nt: TGTGCCAGCAGCCCCACAGGGGCCAATAATGAAAAACTGTTTTTT; cdr3_aa: CASSPTGANNEKLFF
d_call: -; clone_size: -; j_call: TRBJ2-3; v_call: TRBV29-1; cdr3_nt: TGCAGCGTTGGGGCGGGGGCCGCTAGCACAGATACGCAGTATTTT; cdr3_aa: CSVGAGAASTDTQYF
d_call: -; clone_size: once; j_call: TRBJ2-1; v_call: TRBV14; cdr3_nt: TGTGCCAGCAGCCAATTTGCGGGACTCAAGTTCTTC; cdr3_aa: CASSQFAGLKFF
d_call: -; clone_size: once; j_call: TRBJ2-3; v_call: TRBV4-3; cdr3_nt: TGCGCCAGCAGCCAGCAGGGTCTGCTCACAGATACGCAGTATTTT; cdr3_aa: CASSQQGLLTDTQYF
d_call: TRBD1; clone_size: once; j_call: TRBJ2-7; v_call: TRBV7-8; cdr3_nt: TGTGCCAGCAGCTCCGGGACAGGGGGTCTCTACGAGCAGTACTTC; cdr3_aa: CASSSGTGGLYEQYF
d_call: -; clone_size: -; j_call: TRBJ2-1; v_call: TRBV7-2; cdr3_nt: TGTGCCAGCAGCTTAGTTGTGGCGGCGGGGTACAATGAGCAGTTCTTC; cdr3_aa: CASSLVVAAGYNEQFF
d_call: TRBD2; clone_size: -; j_call: TRBJ2-7; v_call: TRBV11-2; cdr3_nt: TGTGCCAGCAGCTTAGCTAGCGGGACTAGCTCCTACGAGCAGTACTTC; cdr3_aa: CASSLASGTSSYEQYF
d_call: TRBD2; clone_size: -; j_call: TRBJ2-1; v_call: TRBV10-1; cdr3_nt: TGCGCCAGCAGTAAGACTAGCGGGGGGGCCGATGAGCAGTTCTTC; cdr3_aa: CASSKTSGGADEQFF
d_call: TRBD1; clone_size: -; j_call: TRBJ1-2; v_call: TRBV29-1; cdr3_nt: TGCAGCGTTGAGGTTTCGTACAGGGGCGAGGGCTGCACCTTC; cdr3_aa: CSVEVSYRGEGCTF
d_call: TRBD1; clone_size: -; j_call: TRBJ1-1; v_call: TRBV2; cdr3_nt: TGTGCCAGCAGGACAGGGGATTCGAACACTGAAGCTTTCTTT; cdr3_aa: CASRTGDSNTEAFF
d_call: TRBD2; clone_size: -; j_call: TRBJ2-4; v_call: TRBV19; cdr3_nt: TGTGCCAGTAGTCAAGCGGGGGAGCACAAAAACATTCAGTACTTC; cdr3_aa: CASSQAGEHKNIQYF
d_call: -; clone_size: once; j_call: TRBJ1-2; v_call: TRBV27; cdr3_nt: TGTGCCAGCAGTTCGCAAAAAGTAGTACAGGGTTCTCGGGGCTACACCTTC; cdr3_aa: CASSSQKVVQGSRGYTF
d_call: -; clone_size: once; j_call: TRBJ2-5; v_call: TRBV7-2; cdr3_nt: TGTGCCAGCAGCTTTATCCAGGGACAAGAGACCCAGTACTTC; cdr3_aa: CASSFIQGQETQYF
d_call: -; clone_size: few; j_call: TRBJ1-3; v_call: TRBV2; cdr3_nt: TGTGCCAGCAGTGCGGGGGATGGTGGAAACACCATATATTTT; cdr3_aa: CASSAGDGGNTIYF
d_call: TRBD2; clone_size: -; j_call: TRBJ2-3; v_call: TRBV19; cdr3_nt: TGTGCCAGTAGCATAACTAGCGGGAGCGATACGCAGTATTTT; cdr3_aa: CASSITSGSDTQYF
d_call: TRBD1; clone_size: -; j_call: TRBJ2-1; v_call: TRBV19; cdr3_nt: TGTGCCAGTAGTAGATCGACAGGGGGCCCCTACAATGAGCAGTTCTTC; cdr3_aa: CASSRSTGGPYNEQFF
d_call: -; clone_size: -; j_call: TRBJ1-2; v_call: TRBV14; cdr3_nt: TGTGCCAGCAGCCAAGAAACATACCAGAACTATGGCTACACCTTC; cdr3_aa: CASSQETYQNYGYTF
d_call: TRBD1; clone_size: -; j_call: TRBJ2-7; v_call: TRBV4-3; cdr3_nt: TGCGCCAGCAGCCTCTCCCCGGACAGGGGGGCCTACGAGCAGTACTTC; cdr3_aa: CASSLSPDRGAYEQYF
d_call: -; clone_size: -; j_call: TRBJ1-1; v_call: TRBV19; cdr3_nt: TGTGCCAGTAGTCGGGGGATGCGGACTGAAGCTTTCTTT; cdr3_aa: CASSRGMRTEAFF
d_call: -; clone_size: -; j_call: TRBJ1-5; v_call: TRBV27; cdr3_nt: TGTGCCAGCAGTTTCGGCTTCACCGGGGTAAATCAGCCCCAGCATTTT; cdr3_aa: CASSFGFTGVNQPQHF
d_call: TRBD1; clone_size: -; j_call: TRBJ2-2; v_call: TRBV6-5; cdr3_nt: TGTGCCACCAAACTGGGGACAGGGAACACCGGGGAGCTGTTTTTT; cdr3_aa: CATKLGTGNTGELFF
d_call: TRBD1; clone_size: -; j_call: TRBJ2-7; v_call: TRBV12-5; cdr3_nt: TGTGCTAGTGCCTCGGGGGACAGGGCTTCGGACGAGCAGTACTTC; cdr3_aa: CASASGDRASDEQYF
d_call: -; clone_size: -; j_call: TRBJ1-1; v_call: TRBV5-5; cdr3_nt: TGTGCCAGCAGCTACCAGGTAGGGGGCACTGAAGCTTTCTTT; cdr3_aa: CASSYQVGGTEAFF
d_call: -; clone_size: -; j_call: TRBJ1-3; v_call: TRBV30; cdr3_nt: TGTGCCTGGGGGACTGGAGTTGGTGGAAACACCATATATTTT; cdr3_aa: CAWGTGVGGNTIYF
d_call: TRBD1; clone_size: once; j_call: TRBJ2-7; v_call: TRBV9; cdr3_nt: TGTGCCAGCAGCAGAGAGACAGGGTTCTACGAGCAGTACTTC; cdr3_aa: CASSRETGFYEQYF
d_call: -; clone_size: -; j_call: TRBJ2-5; v_call: TRBV11-2; cdr3_nt: TGTGCCAGCAGCTACCGGGATATTCAAGAGACCCAGTACTTC; cdr3_aa: CASSYRDIQETQYF
d_call: TRBD1; clone_size: -; j_call: TRBJ2-2; v_call: TRBV9; cdr3_nt: TGTGCCAGCAGCGTAGGGGAGGACAGGGGGCGAAACGGGGAGCTGTTTTTT; cdr3_aa: CASSVGEDRGRNGELFF
d_call: TRBD2; clone_size: -; j_call: TRBJ2-5; v_call: TRBV27; cdr3_nt: TGTGCCAGCAGTTTATCGGGAGGGCAGGAGACCCAGTACTTC; cdr3_aa: CASSLSGGQETQYF
d_call: TRBD2; clone_size: few; j_call: TRBJ2-3; v_call: TRBV10-2; cdr3_nt: TGCGCCAGCAGTGACGTGTTAGCGGGGGCTCCCGATACGCAGTATTTT; cdr3_aa: CASSDVLAGAPDTQYF
d_call: -; clone_size: -; j_call: TRBJ2-1; v_call: TRBV5-1; cdr3_nt: TGCGCCAGCAGCTTGGCCAGGGGAGAGCAGTTCTTC; cdr3_aa: CASSLARGEQFF
d_call: TRBD2; clone_size: -; j_call: TRBJ2-3; v_call: TRBV6-2/TRBV6-3; cdr3_nt: TGTGCCAGCAGTTATATACTACTAGCGGGGTCTAGCACAGATACGCAGTATTTT; cdr3_aa: CASSYILLAGSSTDTQYF
d_call: TRBD1; clone_size: -; j_call: TRBJ2-1; v_call: TRBV30; cdr3_nt: TGTGCCTGGAGTCGTGGGACAGGGGTTACTGAGCAGTTCTTC; cdr3_aa: CAWSRGTGVTEQFF
d_call: TRBD1; clone_size: -; j_call: TRBJ2-2; v_call: TRBV19; cdr3_nt: TGTGCCAGTAAAGAAGGGACAGGGGGCACCGGGGAGCTGTTTTTT; cdr3_aa: CASKEGTGGTGELFF
d_call: -; clone_size: -; j_call: TRBJ2-3; v_call: TRBV4-3; cdr3_nt: TGCGCCAGCAGCCCCAGGGTTAATATTCCAGATACGCAGTATTTT; cdr3_aa: CASSPRVNIPDTQYF
d_call: TRBD1; clone_size: -; j_call: TRBJ2-1; v_call: TRBV27; cdr3_nt: TGTGCCAGCAGTTCAGGACAGGCCTACAATGAGCAGTTCTTC; cdr3_aa: CASSSGQAYNEQFF
d_call: -; clone_size: once; j_call: TRBJ2-6; v_call: TRBV21-1; cdr3_nt: TGTGCCAGCAGCAAATTTGGCGGGTGGAAATCCTCTGGGGCCAACGTCCTGACTTTC; cdr3_aa: CASSKFGGWKSSGANVLTF
d_call: -; clone_size: -; j_call: TRBJ2-5; v_call: TRBV20-1; cdr3_nt: TGCAGTGCTAGTAGTTCGACTCAGACCCAGTACTTC; cdr3_aa: CSASSSTQTQYF
d_call: TRBD1; clone_size: few; j_call: TRBJ1-1; v_call: TRBV29-1; cdr3_nt: TGCAGCGTTGAATCGGGACAGGGAACCACTAGGAACACTGAAGCTTTCTTT; cdr3_aa: CSVESGQGTTRNTEAFF
d_call: -; clone_size: -; j_call: TRBJ2-3; v_call: TRBV2; cdr3_nt: TGTGCCAGCAGGTTTTACGGAGATACGCAGTATTTT; cdr3_aa: CASRFYGDTQYF
d_call: TRBD1; clone_size: -; j_call: TRBJ2-3; v_call: TRBV10-3; cdr3_nt: TGTGCCATCAGTGAGTCCCGGGGACAGGGTGCAGATACGCAGTATTTT; cdr3_aa: CAISESRGQGADTQYF
d_call: -; clone_size: -; j_call: TRBJ1-2; v_call: TRBV28; cdr3_nt: TGTGCCAGCAGTTCCCCTACGTCCGATGGCTACACCTTC; cdr3_aa: CASSSPTSDGYTF
d_call: -; clone_size: -; j_call: TRBJ2-5; v_call: TRBV3-1/TRBV3-2; cdr3_nt: TGTGCCAGCAGCCAAGATCGATTTGAGATACACCAAGAGACCCAGTACTTC; cdr3_aa: CASSQDRFEIHQETQYF
d_call: TRBD1; clone_size: -; j_call: TRBJ2-7; v_call: TRBV3-1/TRBV3-2; cdr3_nt: TGTGCCAGCAGCCAAGATACAGGGGCCAGCTCCTACGAGCAGTACTTC; cdr3_aa: CASSQDTGASSYEQYF
d_call: -; clone_size: -; j_call: TRBJ1-5; v_call: TRBV28; cdr3_nt: TGTGCCAGCAATTCCCCACAGGGTCGCTATAGCAATCAGCCCCAGCATTTT; cdr3_aa: CASNSPQGRYSNQPQHF
d_call: TRBD1; clone_size: -; j_call: TRBJ1-5; v_call: TRBV6-1; cdr3_nt: TGTGCCAGCAGTGCTAGACAGGGGGCGAGCAATCAGCCCCAGCATTTT; cdr3_aa: CASSARQGASNQPQHF
d_call: TRBD2; clone_size: -; j_call: TRBJ2-1; v_call: TRBV7-2; cdr3_nt: TGTGCCAGCAGCTTAATGAGGGAGGGATCCGGTGAGCAGTTCTTC; cdr3_aa: CASSLMREGSGEQFF
d_call: -; clone_size: -; j_call: TRBJ2-1; v_call: TRBV10-3; cdr3_nt: TGTGCCATCAGTACAGGGAGCAATGAGCAGTTCTTC; cdr3_aa: CAISTGSNEQFF
d_call: TRBD2; clone_size: -; j_call: TRBJ2-3; v_call: TRBV5-1; cdr3_nt: TGCGCCAGCAGCCCCCGGGGGGGGAACACAGATACGCAGTATTTT; cdr3_aa: CASSPRGGNTDTQYF